Listed below are T cell receptor beta chains from one sample, sequenced in a study of beta chain features in type 1 diabetes. The data were produced by immunoSEQ multiplex PCR, yet TCRdb's version contains in-frame clones alone and is incomplete. Here the sample spans about 140,000 clones, about 13% being singletons. The sample was central memory CD4+ T cells from blood. All receptors come from a man aged 18 to 29 with type 1 diabetes. Both conserved end residues are part of each CDR3. A D gene is named only where the DNA matches it firmly. Part of the rows lack a size; the others show once, few, many or a class for expanded clones.

few	.	TRBV7-9	TRBJ1-1	CASSPEGSSTEAFF	TGTGCCAGCAGCCCCGAAGGGTCGAGCACTGAAGCTTTCTTT
.	TRBD1	TRBV15	TRBJ1-5	CATSRDTGVPQHF	TGTGCCACCAGCAGAGACACAGGGGTGCCCCAGCATTTT
few	TRBD1	TRBV7-8	TRBJ2-5	CASTSARDRGETQYF	TGTGCCAGCACCAGCGCCCGGGACAGGGGGGAGACCCAGTACTTC
.	TRBD2	TRBV5-4	TRBJ2-3	CASSLVRAGVSTDTQYF	TGTGCCAGCAGCTTGGTTAGAGCGGGGGTTAGCACAGATACGCAGTATTTT
few	.	TRBV29-1	TRBJ2-1	CSVSLGTSYNEQFF	TGCAGCGTGTCTTTGGGTACCTCCTACAATGAGCAGTTCTTC
.	.	TRBV30	TRBJ2-2	CAWSGAGELFF	TGTGCCTGGAGTGGGGCCGGGGAGCTGTTTTTT
many	TRBD1	TRBV2	TRBJ1-1	CASSEQGANTEAFF	TGTGCCAGCAGTGAACAGGGGGCGAACACTGAAGCTTTCTTT
.	TRBD2	TRBV5-6	TRBJ2-1	CASSLWTSSYNEQFF	TGTGCCAGCAGCTTGTGGACTAGTAGCTACAATGAGCAGTTCTTC
.	.	TRBV6-1	TRBJ1-3	CASSEVTGLSGNTIYF	TGTGCCAGCAGTGAGGTGACAGGACTCTCTGGAAACACCATATATTTT
few	.	TRBV19	TRBJ1-2	CASSIVPSNYGYTF	TGTGCCAGTAGTATAGTCCCGTCTAACTATGGCTACACCTTC
many	TRBD1	TRBV7-9	TRBJ1-2	CASSLGLDRGTNGYTF	TGTGCCAGCAGCTTAGGTTTGGACAGGGGGACAAATGGCTACACCTTC
many	.	TRBV7-9	TRBJ2-7	CASSVEAYEQYF	TGTGCCAGCAGCGTTGAGGCCTACGAGCAGTACTTC
.	.	TRBV11-2	TRBJ2-1	CASSRDWLNQQFF	TGTGCCAGCAGTCGGGACTGGCTCAATCAGCAGTTCTTC
few	TRBD1	TRBV19	TRBJ1-2	CASSIYGRGRANYGYTF	TGTGCCAGTAGTATATATGGCAGGGGGAGAGCTAACTATGGCTACACCTTC
few	TRBD1	TRBV23-1	TRBJ1-6	CASSRNPYLQGAYNSPLHF	TGCGCCAGCAGTCGCAATCCATACCTACAGGGGGCCTATAATTCACCCCTCCACTTT
few	.	TRBV7-8	TRBJ2-7	CASSLYGAYEQYF	TGTGCCAGCAGCTTATACGGAGCCTACGAGCAGTACTTC
many	.	TRBV7-7	TRBJ2-3	CASSLAGLGTQYF	TGTGCTAGCAGCTTAGCTGGGCTTGGTACGCAGTATTTT
.	.	TRBV18	TRBJ2-7	CASSPRAESYEQYF	TGTGCCAGCTCACCACGGGCGGAATCCTACGAGCAGTACTTC